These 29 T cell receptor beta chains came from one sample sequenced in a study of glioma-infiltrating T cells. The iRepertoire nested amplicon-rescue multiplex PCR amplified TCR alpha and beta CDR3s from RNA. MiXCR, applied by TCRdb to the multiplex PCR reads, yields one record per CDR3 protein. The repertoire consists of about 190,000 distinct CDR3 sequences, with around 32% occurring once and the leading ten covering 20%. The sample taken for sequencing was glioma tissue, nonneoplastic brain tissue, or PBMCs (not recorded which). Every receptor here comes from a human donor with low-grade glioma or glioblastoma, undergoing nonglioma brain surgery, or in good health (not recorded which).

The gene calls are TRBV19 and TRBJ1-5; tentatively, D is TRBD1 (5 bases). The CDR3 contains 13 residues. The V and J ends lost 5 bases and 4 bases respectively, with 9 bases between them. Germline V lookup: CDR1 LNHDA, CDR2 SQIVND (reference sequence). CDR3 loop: CASSFQGNQPQHF. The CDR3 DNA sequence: TGTGCCAGTAGTTTCCAGGGAAATCAGCCCCAGCATTTT.

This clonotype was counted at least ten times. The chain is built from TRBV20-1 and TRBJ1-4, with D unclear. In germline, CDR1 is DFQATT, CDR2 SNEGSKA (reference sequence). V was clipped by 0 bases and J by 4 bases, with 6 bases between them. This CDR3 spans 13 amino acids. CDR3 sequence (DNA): TGCAGTGCTAGAGAAGCGCTTAATGAAAAACTGTTTTTT. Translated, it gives CSAREALNEKLFF.

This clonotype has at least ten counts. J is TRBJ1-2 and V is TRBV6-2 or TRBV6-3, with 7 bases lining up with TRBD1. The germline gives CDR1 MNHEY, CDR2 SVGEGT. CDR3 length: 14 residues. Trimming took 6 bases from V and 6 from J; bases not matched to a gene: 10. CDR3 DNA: TGTGCCAGCAGCTCGGACAGGCTCTCTAATGGCTACACCTTC. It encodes CASSSDRLSNGYTF.

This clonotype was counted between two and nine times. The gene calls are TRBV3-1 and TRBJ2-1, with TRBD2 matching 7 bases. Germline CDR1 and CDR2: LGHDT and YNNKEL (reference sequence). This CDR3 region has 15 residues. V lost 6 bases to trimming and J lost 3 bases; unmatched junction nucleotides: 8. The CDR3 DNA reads TGTGCCAGCAGTCCATCCGGACTAGACTACAATGAGCAGTTCTTC. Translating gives CASSPSGLDYNEQFF.

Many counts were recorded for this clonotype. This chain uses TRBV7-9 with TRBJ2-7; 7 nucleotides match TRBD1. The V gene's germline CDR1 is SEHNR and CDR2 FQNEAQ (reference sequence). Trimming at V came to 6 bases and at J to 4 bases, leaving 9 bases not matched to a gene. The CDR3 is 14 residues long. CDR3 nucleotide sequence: TGTGCCAGCAGTTACGGGACAGAGGGTTACGAGCAGTACTTC. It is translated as CASSYGTEGYEQYF.

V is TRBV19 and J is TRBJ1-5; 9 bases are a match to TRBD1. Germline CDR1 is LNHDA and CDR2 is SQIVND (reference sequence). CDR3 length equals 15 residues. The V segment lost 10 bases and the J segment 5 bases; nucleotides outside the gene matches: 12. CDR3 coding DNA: TGTGCCACCGCCCTCGGAACAGGGGGCGATCAGCCCCAGCATTTT. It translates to CATALGTGGDQPQHF.

The CDR3: CASSELAGGEETQYF. The CDR3 bases are TGTGCCAGTAGTGAATTAGCGGGAGGAGAAGAGACCCAGTACTTC. The gene calls are TRBV19 and TRBJ2-5, with 10 bases matching TRBD2. The J segment lost 3 bases and the V segment lost 5 bases, leaving 6 bases of the junction unmatched. The CDR3 sequence is 15 residues long. Germline loops: CDR1 LNHDA, CDR2 SQIVND (reference sequence).

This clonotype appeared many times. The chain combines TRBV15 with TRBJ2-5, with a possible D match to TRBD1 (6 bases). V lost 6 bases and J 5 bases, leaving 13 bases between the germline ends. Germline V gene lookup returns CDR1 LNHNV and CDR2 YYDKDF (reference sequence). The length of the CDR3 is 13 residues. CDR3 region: CATRKGVGETQYF. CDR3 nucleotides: TGTGCCACCAGGAAGGGGGTCGGTGAGACCCAGTACTTC.

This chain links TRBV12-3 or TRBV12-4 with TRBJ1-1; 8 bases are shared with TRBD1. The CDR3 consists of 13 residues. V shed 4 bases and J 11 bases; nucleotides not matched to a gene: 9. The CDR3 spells CASSSNRGLDAFF. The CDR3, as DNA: TGTGCCAGCAGTTCCAACAGGGGGTTGGACGCTTTCTTT.

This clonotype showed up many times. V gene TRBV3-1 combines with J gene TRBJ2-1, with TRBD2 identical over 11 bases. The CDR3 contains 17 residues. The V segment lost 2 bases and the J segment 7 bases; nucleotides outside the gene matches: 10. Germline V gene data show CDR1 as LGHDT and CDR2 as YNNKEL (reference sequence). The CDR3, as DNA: TGTGCCAGCAGCCAACATACTAGCGGGAGACATTATAATGAGCAGTTCTTC. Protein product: CASSQHTSGRHYNEQFF.

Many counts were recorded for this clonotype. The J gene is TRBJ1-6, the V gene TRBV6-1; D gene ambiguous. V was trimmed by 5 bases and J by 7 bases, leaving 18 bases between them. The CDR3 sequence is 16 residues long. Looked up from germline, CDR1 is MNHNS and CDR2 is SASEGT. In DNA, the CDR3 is TGTGCCAGCAGTTTGGCGGGGATCCTCGAAAATTCACCCCTCCACTTT. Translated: CASSLAGILENSPLHF.

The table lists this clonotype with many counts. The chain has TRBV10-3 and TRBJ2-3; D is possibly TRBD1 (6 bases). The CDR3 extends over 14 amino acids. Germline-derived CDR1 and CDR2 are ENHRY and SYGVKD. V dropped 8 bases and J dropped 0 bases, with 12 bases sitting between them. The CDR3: CAISGEISTDTQYF. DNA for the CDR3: TGTGCCATCTCAGGGGAGATTAGCACAGATACGCAGTATTTT.

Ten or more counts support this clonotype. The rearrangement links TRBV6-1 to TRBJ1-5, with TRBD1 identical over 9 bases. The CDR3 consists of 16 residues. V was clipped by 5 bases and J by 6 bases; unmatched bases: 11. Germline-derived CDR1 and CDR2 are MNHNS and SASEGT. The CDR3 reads CASSTPRDRVAQPQHF. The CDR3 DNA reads TGTGCCAGCAGTACTCCCCGGGACAGGGTCGCTCAGCCCCAGCATTTT.

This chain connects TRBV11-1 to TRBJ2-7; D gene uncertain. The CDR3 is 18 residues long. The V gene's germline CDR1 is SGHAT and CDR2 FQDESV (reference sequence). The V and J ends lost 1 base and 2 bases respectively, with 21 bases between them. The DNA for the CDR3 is TGTGCCAGCAGCTTAGATTCGCTAGAACCAACGGCAACCTACGAGCAGTACTTC. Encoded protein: CASSLDSLEPTATYEQYF.

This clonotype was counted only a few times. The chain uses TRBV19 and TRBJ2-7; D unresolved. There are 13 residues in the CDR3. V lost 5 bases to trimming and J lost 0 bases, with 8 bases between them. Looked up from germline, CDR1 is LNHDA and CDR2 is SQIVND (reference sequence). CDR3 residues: CASSFDVSYEQYF. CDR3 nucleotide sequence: TGTGCCAGTAGTTTCGACGTCTCCTACGAGCAGTACTTC.

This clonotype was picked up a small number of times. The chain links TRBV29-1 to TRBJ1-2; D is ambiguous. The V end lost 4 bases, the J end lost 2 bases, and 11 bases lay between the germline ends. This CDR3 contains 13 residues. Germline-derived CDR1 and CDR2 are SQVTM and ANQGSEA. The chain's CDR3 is CSVGLQANYGYTF. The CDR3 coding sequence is TGCAGCGTTGGATTGCAGGCGAACTATGGCTACACCTTC.

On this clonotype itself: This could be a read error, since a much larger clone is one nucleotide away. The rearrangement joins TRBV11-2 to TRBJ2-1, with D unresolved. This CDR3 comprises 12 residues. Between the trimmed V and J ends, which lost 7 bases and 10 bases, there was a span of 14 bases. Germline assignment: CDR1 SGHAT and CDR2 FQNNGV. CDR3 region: CASIRWSTEQFF. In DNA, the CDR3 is TGTGCCAGCATCAGATGGAGTACCGAGCAGTTCTTC.

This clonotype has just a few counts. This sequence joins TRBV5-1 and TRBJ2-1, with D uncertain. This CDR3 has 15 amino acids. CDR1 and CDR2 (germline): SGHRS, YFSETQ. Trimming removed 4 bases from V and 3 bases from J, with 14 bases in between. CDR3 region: CASSPLRTVYNEQFF. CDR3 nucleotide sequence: TGCGCCAGCAGCCCCCTACGAACGGTCTACAATGAGCAGTTCTTC.

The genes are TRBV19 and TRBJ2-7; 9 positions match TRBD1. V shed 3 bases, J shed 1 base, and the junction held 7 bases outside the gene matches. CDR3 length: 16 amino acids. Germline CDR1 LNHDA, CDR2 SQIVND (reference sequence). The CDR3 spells CASSIGGTGISYEQYF. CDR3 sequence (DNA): TGTGCCAGTAGTATTGGTGGGACAGGGATTTCCTACGAGCAGTACTTC.

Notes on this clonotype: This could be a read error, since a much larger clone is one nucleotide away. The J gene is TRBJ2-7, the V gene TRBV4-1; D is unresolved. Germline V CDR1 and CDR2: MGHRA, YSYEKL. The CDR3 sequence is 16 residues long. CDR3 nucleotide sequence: TGCGCCAGCAGCCAAGATCCCGGCCTAATTACCTACGAGCAGTGCTTC. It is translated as CASSQDPGLITYEQCF.

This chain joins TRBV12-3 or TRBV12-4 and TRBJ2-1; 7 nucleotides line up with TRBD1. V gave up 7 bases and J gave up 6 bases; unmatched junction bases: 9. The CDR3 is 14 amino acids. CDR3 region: CASTLQGQTNEQFF. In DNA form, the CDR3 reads TGTGCCAGCACCCTTCAGGGACAGACCAATGAGCAGTTCTTC.

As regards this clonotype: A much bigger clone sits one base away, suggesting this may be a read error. CDR3 loop: CARSHHDRGPNTGELFF. The CDR3 DNA reads TGCGCCAGAAGCCACCACGACAGGGGGCCGAACACCGGGGAGCTGTTTTTT. V is TRBV4-1 and J is TRBJ2-2; 10 nucleotides line up with TRBD1. Germline loops: CDR1 MGHRA, CDR2 YSYEKL. The CDR3 has 17 amino acids.

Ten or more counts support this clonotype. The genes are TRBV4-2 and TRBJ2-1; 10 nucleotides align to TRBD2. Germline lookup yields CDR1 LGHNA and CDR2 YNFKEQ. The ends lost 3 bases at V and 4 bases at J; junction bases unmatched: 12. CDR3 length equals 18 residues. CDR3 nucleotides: TGTGCCAGCAGCCAGAACGGCAAGGGACTAGCGCTATACAATGAGCAGTTCTTC. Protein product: CASSQNGKGLALYNEQFF.

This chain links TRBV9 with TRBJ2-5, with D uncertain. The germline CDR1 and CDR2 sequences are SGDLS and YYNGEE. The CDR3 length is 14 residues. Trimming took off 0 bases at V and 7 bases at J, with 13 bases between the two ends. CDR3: CASSVEVVGGTQYF. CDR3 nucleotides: TGTGCCAGCAGCGTAGAGGTGGTAGGCGGGACCCAGTACTTC.

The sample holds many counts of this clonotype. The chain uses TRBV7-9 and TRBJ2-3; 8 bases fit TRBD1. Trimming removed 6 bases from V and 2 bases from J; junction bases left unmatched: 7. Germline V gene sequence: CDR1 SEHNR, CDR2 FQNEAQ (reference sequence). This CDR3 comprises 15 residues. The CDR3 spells CASRNRDRFTDTQYF. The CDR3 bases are TGTGCCAGCAGGAACCGGGACAGGTTCACAGATACGCAGTATTTT.

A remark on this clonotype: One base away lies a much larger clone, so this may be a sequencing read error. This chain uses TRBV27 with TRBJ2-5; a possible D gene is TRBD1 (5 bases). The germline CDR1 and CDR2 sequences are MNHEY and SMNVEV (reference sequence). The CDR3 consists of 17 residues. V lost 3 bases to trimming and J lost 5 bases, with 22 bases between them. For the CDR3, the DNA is TGTGCCAGCAGTTTTAGTGGGTGGGGAAAGGGGTCGGAGACCCAGTACTTC. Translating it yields CASSFSGWGKGSETQYF.

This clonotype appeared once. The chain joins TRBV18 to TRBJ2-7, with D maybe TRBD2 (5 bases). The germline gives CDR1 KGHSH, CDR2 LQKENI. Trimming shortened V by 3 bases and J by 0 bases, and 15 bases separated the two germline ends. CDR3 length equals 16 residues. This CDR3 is CASSPGVARSSYEQYF. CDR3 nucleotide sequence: TGTGCCAGCTCACCTGGGGTAGCGAGGAGCTCCTACGAGCAGTACTTC.

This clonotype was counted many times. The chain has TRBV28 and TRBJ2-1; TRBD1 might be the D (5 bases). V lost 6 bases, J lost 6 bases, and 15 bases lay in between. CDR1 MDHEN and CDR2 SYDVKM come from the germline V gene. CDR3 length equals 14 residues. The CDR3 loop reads CASSPSYRFNEQFF. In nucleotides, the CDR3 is TGTGCCAGCAGCCCTTCCTACAGGTTCAATGAGCAGTTCTTC. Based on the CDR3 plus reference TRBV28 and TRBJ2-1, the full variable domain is DVKVTQSSRYLVKRTGEKVFLECVQDMDHENMFWYRQDPGLGLRLIYFSYDVKMKEKGDIPEGYSVSREKKERFSLILESASTNQTSMYLCASSPSYRFNEQFFGPGTRLTVL.

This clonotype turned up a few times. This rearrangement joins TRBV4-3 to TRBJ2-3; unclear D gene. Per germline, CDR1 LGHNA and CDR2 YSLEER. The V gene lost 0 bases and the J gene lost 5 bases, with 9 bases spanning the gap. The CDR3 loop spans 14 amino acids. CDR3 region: CASSQDRAGDTQYF. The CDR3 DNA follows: TGCGCCAGCAGCCAAGACCGCGCCGGAGATACGCAGTATTTT.